The 5 T cell receptor beta chains below come from one sample, sequenced in a study of post-analysis software for immune sequencing data. Broader study findings: The study found TRBV5-6, TRBV5-1 and TRBV20-1 among a few TRBV segments more frequent in patients than controls.

Unique molecular identifiers were present in the TCR beta cDNA libraries. TCRdb re-analysed the PCR reads in MiXCR, keeping a single row per CDR3 protein. Of 820,000 or so distinct CDR3 sequences detected, roughly 58% appear once; the ten largest clones hold approximately 4.4%. Their antigen targets remain unknown. Sequenced material: blood. The receptor set was obtained from a girl aged 5 to 17 with multiple sclerosis.

The chain is built from TRBV20-1 and TRBJ2-4; a possible D gene is TRBD1 (6 bases). TRBJ2-7 explains the end of the DNA better; the J call may be wrong. CDR3 size: 12 residues. The germline gives CDR1 DFQATT, CDR2 SNEGSKA (reference sequence). The CDR3 coding sequence is TGCAGTGCCACACACAGGGACTACGAGCAGTACTTC. Its translation is CSATHRDYEQYF.

The rearrangement uses TRBV29-1 and TRBJ1-1, with TRBD1 identical over 7 bases. CDR1 is SQVTM and CDR2 is ANQGSEA in the germline V gene. The CDR3 covers 14 residues. With V trimmed by 7 bases and J by 0 bases, 8 bases remained unmatched. CDR3 sequence: CSARTGGVNTEAFF. In DNA form, the CDR3 reads TGCAGCGCTAGGACAGGAGGGGTGAACACTGAAGCTTTCTTT.

The CDR3 spells CSARDKEREPLETQYF. CDR3 nucleotide sequence: TGCAGTGCTAGAGATAAAGAGCGGGAGCCCCTTGAGACCCAGTACTTC. V gene TRBV20-1 combines with J gene TRBJ2-5; TRBD2 matches 8 bases. Germline trimming cut 0 bases from V and 5 bases from J; bases unmatched to any gene: 11. Germline V gives CDR1 DFQATT, CDR2 SNEGSKA (reference sequence). The CDR3 sequence is 16 residues long.

Only a few counts were recorded for this clonotype. The chain is built from TRBV6-1 and TRBJ2-7; TRBD1 is a possible D gene (5 bases). The germline gives CDR1 MNHNS, CDR2 SASEGT. The CDR3 covers 14 residues. Trimming left V 2 bases short and J 3 bases short, with 11 bases between. CDR3 nucleotide sequence: TGTGCCAGCAGTGAACCCAGGGAAGTCTACGAGCAGTACTTC. As protein: CASSEPREVYEQYF.

This clonotype was seen a handful of times. This sequence joins TRBV15 and TRBJ2-7, with D possibly matching TRBD1 (5 bases). Trimming removed 1 base from V and 2 bases from J, with 9 bases in between. Germline loops: CDR1 LNHNV, CDR2 YYDKDF (reference sequence). This CDR3 has 14 amino acids. The CDR3 loop is CATSRAKGTYEQYF. DNA of the CDR3: TGTGCCACCAGCAGAGCTAAGGGGACCTACGAGCAGTACTTC.